This is a list of T cell receptor beta chains from one sample in a study of OX40 agonist ivuxolimab in advanced cancers. Only in-frame clones appear in the TCRdb table, and some are missing; sequencing was by immunoSEQ multiplex PCR. The top ten clones hold 3.6% of a sample with tens of thousands of clones, about 90% of them seen once. The sequenced sample was CD4+ or CD8+ T cells sorted from blood, obtained in a trial of the OX40 agonist ivuxolimab. Every receptor here comes from an adult with an advanced solid tumor such as melanoma, head and neck, liver or kidney cancer. Each CDR3 is given with its conserved first and last residue. D genes are given only for firm matches. Rows give clone size only sometimes, using once, few, many, or a class for an expanded clone.

D gene: TRBD1; J gene: TRBJ2-1; V gene: TRBV19; clone size: NA; CDR3 DNA: TGTGCCAGTAGTAGTGGGGGACAGACCTACAATGAGCAGTTCTTC; CDR3 protein: CASSSGGQTYNEQFF
D gene: NA; J gene: TRBJ1-5; V gene: TRBV6-1; clone size: NA; CDR3 DNA: TGTGCCAGCGGAGACTGGGATCAGCCCCAGCATTTT; CDR3 protein: CASGDWDQPQHF
D gene: TRBD1; J gene: TRBJ1-5; V gene: TRBV19; clone size: NA; CDR3 DNA: TGTGCCAGTAGTATTAAGACAGGGGGCGGTCAGCCCCAGCATTTT; CDR3 protein: CASSIKTGGGQPQHF
D gene: NA; J gene: TRBJ2-5; V gene: TRBV30; clone size: NA; CDR3 DNA: TGTGCCTGGAGTGTTTGGGGGGTTGAGACCCAGTACTTC; CDR3 protein: CAWSVWGVETQYF
D gene: NA; J gene: TRBJ1-2; V gene: TRBV19; clone size: NA; CDR3 DNA: TGTGCCAGTAGTATCGATATTCTTTATGGCTACACCTTC; CDR3 protein: CASSIDILYGYTF
D gene: NA; J gene: TRBJ2-1; V gene: TRBV19; clone size: NA; CDR3 DNA: TGTGCCAGTAGTCCCGCGAGCTCCTACAATGAGCAGTTCTTC; CDR3 protein: CASSPASSYNEQFF
D gene: TRBD1; J gene: TRBJ1-2; V gene: TRBV6-6; clone size: NA; CDR3 DNA: TGTGCCAGCAGCCATTCGGGACAGCTCAGTAACTATGGCTACACCTTC; CDR3 protein: CASSHSGQLSNYGYTF
D gene: NA; J gene: TRBJ1-1; V gene: TRBV7-6; clone size: NA; CDR3 DNA: TGTGCCAGCAGCTTAGATCCGAACACTGAAGCTTTCTTT; CDR3 protein: CASSLDPNTEAFF
D gene: TRBD1; J gene: TRBJ2-5; V gene: TRBV11-3; clone size: NA; CDR3 DNA: TGTGCCAGCAGCAACACAGGGGATCGAGAGACCCAGTACTTC; CDR3 protein: CASSNTGDRETQYF
D gene: TRBD2; J gene: TRBJ2-5; V gene: TRBV7-3; clone size: NA; CDR3 DNA: TGTGCCAGCAGCCCAGCGGGAGGGGGACAAGAGACCCAGTACTTC; CDR3 protein: CASSPAGGGQETQYF
D gene: TRBD2; J gene: TRBJ2-3; V gene: TRBV7-9; clone size: NA; CDR3 DNA: TGTGCCAGCAGCGTAAACTCTAGCGGGAGGGCGAGAGATACGCAGTATTTT; CDR3 protein: CASSVNSSGRARDTQYF
D gene: NA; J gene: TRBJ2-5; V gene: TRBV9; clone size: NA; CDR3 DNA: TGTGCCAGCAGCGTCCAGAGGACCCAGTACTTC; CDR3 protein: CASSVQRTQYF
D gene: NA; J gene: TRBJ2-7; V gene: TRBV18; clone size: once; CDR3 DNA: TGTGCCAGCTCACCGGCCCTATTGGGTTACGAGCAGTACTTC; CDR3 protein: CASSPALLGYEQYF
D gene: TRBD2; J gene: TRBJ2-1; V gene: TRBV9; clone size: NA; CDR3 DNA: TGTGCCAGCAGCTCCCGGGGACTAGCGGGAGTTAGCGCGGGTGAGCAGTTCTTC; CDR3 protein: CASSSRGLAGVSAGEQFF
D gene: NA; J gene: TRBJ1-1; V gene: TRBV7-9; clone size: few; CDR3 DNA: TGTGCCAGCAGGTCGGGCTCAACTAGGGCTGAAGCTTTCTTT; CDR3 protein: CASRSGSTRAEAFF
D gene: NA; J gene: TRBJ1-3; V gene: TRBV19; clone size: NA; CDR3 DNA: TGTGCCAGTAGTATAGATCCGGGTATCGATGGAAACACCATATATTTT; CDR3 protein: CASSIDPGIDGNTIYF
D gene: NA; J gene: TRBJ1-5; V gene: TRBV6-1; clone size: NA; CDR3 DNA: TGTGCCAGCAGTGAATCCGTTGGGGGCGCCCAGCCCCAGCATTTT; CDR3 protein: CASSESVGGAQPQHF
D gene: NA; J gene: TRBJ1-4; V gene: TRBV9; clone size: NA; CDR3 DNA: TGTGCCAGCACCAGAGGAGGTTCCTGGAAAACTAATGAAAAACTGTTTTTT; CDR3 protein: CASTRGGSWKTNEKLFF
D gene: TRBD2; J gene: TRBJ2-3; V gene: TRBV7-8; clone size: NA; CDR3 DNA: TGTGCCAGCAGCTTAGAGGCGGGAGTGACAGATACGCAGTATTTT; CDR3 protein: CASSLEAGVTDTQYF
D gene: TRBD1; J gene: TRBJ1-2; V gene: TRBV19; clone size: NA; CDR3 DNA: TGTGCCAGTAGTAAGGGACAGGGGGCTGGTGGCTACACCTTC; CDR3 protein: CASSKGQGAGGYTF
D gene: TRBD1; J gene: TRBJ2-7; V gene: TRBV5-1; clone size: NA; CDR3 DNA: TGCGCCAGCTCGACAGGGTGGTTGGACGAGCAGTACTTC; CDR3 protein: CASSTGWLDEQYF
D gene: TRBD1; J gene: TRBJ1-1; V gene: TRBV5-1; clone size: NA; CDR3 DNA: TGCGCCAGCAGCTTGGGACAGGGGGCAACTGAAGCTTTCTTT; CDR3 protein: CASSLGQGATEAFF
D gene: TRBD2; J gene: TRBJ2-7; V gene: TRBV29-1; clone size: NA; CDR3 DNA: TGCAGCGTTGCGACTAGCGGGGGAAGGTCCTACGAGCAGTACTTC; CDR3 protein: CSVATSGGRSYEQYF
D gene: TRBD1; J gene: TRBJ1-1; V gene: TRBV2; clone size: NA; CDR3 DNA: TGTGCCAGCACTCCCGGGACAGGGTCGGTAGCTGAAGCTTTCTTT; CDR3 protein: CASTPGTGSVAEAFF
D gene: TRBD1; J gene: TRBJ1-4; V gene: TRBV18; clone size: NA; CDR3 DNA: TGTGCCAGCTCACCACCGAAGGGGGCGACTGAAAAACTGTTTTTT; CDR3 protein: CASSPPKGATEKLFF
D gene: TRBD2; J gene: TRBJ2-2; V gene: TRBV10-3; clone size: NA; CDR3 DNA: TGTGCCTCCGGGGGACTAGCGAGCGCGAACACCGGGGAGCTGTTTTTT; CDR3 protein: CASGGLASANTGELFF
D gene: TRBD1; J gene: TRBJ1-2; V gene: TRBV18; clone size: NA; CDR3 DNA: TGTGCCAGCTCACCCACCCCGGGACAGACAAACTATGGCTACACCTTC; CDR3 protein: CASSPTPGQTNYGYTF
D gene: NA; J gene: TRBJ1-1; V gene: TRBV5-4; clone size: NA; CDR3 DNA: TGTGCCAGCAGCCAAGGCGGCGCAGGGGCGTCGATGAACACTGAAGCTTTCTTT; CDR3 protein: CASSQGGAGASMNTEAFF
D gene: NA; J gene: TRBJ2-1; V gene: TRBV5-1; clone size: NA; CDR3 DNA: TGCGCCAGCAGCTTGGATACAAGGGGGTGGGAGTTCTTC; CDR3 protein: CASSLDTRGWEFF
D gene: TRBD2; J gene: TRBJ2-1; V gene: TRBV19; clone size: NA; CDR3 DNA: TGTGCCAGTAGTATAGCCCGACTAGCGGGAGGGGGTGAGCAGTTCTTC; CDR3 protein: CASSIARLAGGGEQFF
D gene: NA; J gene: TRBJ1-1; V gene: TRBV15; clone size: NA; CDR3 DNA: TGTGCCACCAGCACCCAGGGGCGGGAGGCCGAAGCTTTCTTT; CDR3 protein: CATSTQGREAEAFF
D gene: TRBD2; J gene: TRBJ2-5; V gene: TRBV9; clone size: NA; CDR3 DNA: TGTGCCAGCAGCGTAGGAAATAGCGGGGGTTCAGAGACCCAGTACTTC; CDR3 protein: CASSVGNSGGSETQYF
D gene: TRBD1; J gene: TRBJ1-1; V gene: TRBV25-1; clone size: NA; CDR3 DNA: TGTGCCAGCAGTTCCGATGGGACAGGGAAAGCTTTCTTT; CDR3 protein: CASSSDGTGKAFF
D gene: NA; J gene: TRBJ1-2; V gene: TRBV6-5; clone size: NA; CDR3 DNA: TGTGCCAGCAGGACCGGGACATCTTATGGCTACACCTTC; CDR3 protein: CASRTGTSYGYTF
D gene: NA; J gene: TRBJ1-1; V gene: TRBV29-1; clone size: once; CDR3 DNA: TGCAGCGTTGAAGGTGACAATTCCCTGGGCACTGAAGCTTTCTTT; CDR3 protein: CSVEGDNSLGTEAFF
D gene: TRBD2; J gene: TRBJ2-7; V gene: TRBV30; clone size: NA; CDR3 DNA: TGTGCCTGGAGTCTAGCGGGGGGTTCCGAGCAGTACTTC; CDR3 protein: CAWSLAGGSEQYF
D gene: NA; J gene: TRBJ1-1; V gene: TRBV6-1; clone size: NA; CDR3 DNA: TGTGCCAGCAGTAGATCAGGCTACACTGAAGCTTTCTTT; CDR3 protein: CASSRSGYTEAFF
D gene: NA; J gene: TRBJ2-1; V gene: TRBV10-1; clone size: NA; CDR3 DNA: TGCGCCAGCAGTGGAGGTGGAGGTTCGGGGGCTGCTGAGCAGTTCTTC; CDR3 protein: CASSGGGGSGAAEQFF
D gene: TRBD2; J gene: TRBJ2-5; V gene: TRBV6-5; clone size: NA; CDR3 DNA: TGTGCCAGCAGCTTCCGGGGGGTGGGAGAGACCCAGTACTTC; CDR3 protein: CASSFRGVGETQYF
D gene: NA; J gene: TRBJ1-1; V gene: TRBV6-1; clone size: NA; CDR3 DNA: TGTGCCAGCAGTGAAGCGCCCGGTATGTGGGCTTTCTTT; CDR3 protein: CASSEAPGMWAFF